Below, one T cell receptor (beta chain) is given with its context. Its antigen is not identified. The V gene's germline CDR1 is LNHDA and CDR2 SQIVND (reference sequence). The CDR3 loop spans 15 amino acids. Trimming removed 7 bases at V and 0 bases at J, with 13 bases between. The data originate from a study of shared clonotypes between healthy human individuals. The study, taken as a whole, reports: Clonotypes shared by all four sorted-subset donors had higher generation probabilities than non-shared clonotypes.

Both subsets, CD45RA+ naive and CD45RA-negative memory, were split from the CD4+ cells. TCRdb's table, derived via immunoSEQ multiplex PCR, lists solely in-frame clones and lacks some. The sample records about 2.5 million clones, under 95% being singletons. The receptor was isolated from a man younger than 35 in good health. Some clones in this sample may be carry-over from other donors' samples. The sample comprised naive CD4+ T cells from PBMCs. Described subset: CD45RA+ positively selected. The gene calls are TRBV19 and TRBJ1-3; D is unclear. Here the CDR3 reads CASIGTHFSGNTIYF. DNA for the CDR3: TGTGCCAGTATTGGTACACACTTCTCTGGAAACACCATATATTTT.